The 17 T cell receptor beta chains listed next were all sequenced from one sample in a study of T-cell reconstitution after alpha-beta-depleted transplantation in children. During its preparation, the TCRbeta library received unique molecular identifiers. TCRdb used MiXCR to reprocess the PCR reads, holding one entry per CDR3 protein. The profile shows about 400,000 distinct CDR3 sequences, around 16% of them singletons. Sequences were derived from PBMCs, mostly from graft donor cells, sampled 360 days after TCRalphabeta/CD19-depleted stem cell transplant. Source of these receptors: a boy under two years old who had a stem cell transplant for Wiskott-Aldrich syndrome, so the T cells may come from the graft donor.

There are a few counts of this clonotype. The V and J genes are TRBV2 and TRBJ2-7, with TRBD2 matching 9 bases. V shed 7 bases and J 0 bases; nucleotides not matched to a gene: 7. CDR1 and CDR2 (germline): SNHLY, FYNNEI. The CDR3 length is 15 residues. CDR3 residues: CASTPRLAASYEQYF. The CDR3 DNA reads TGTGCCAGCACCCCTAGACTAGCGGCCTCCTACGAGCAGTACTTC.

The chain is built from TRBV21-1 and TRBJ2-3. TRBV21-1 is a documented pseudogene. The CDR3 is made up of 14 amino acids. CDR3 coding DNA: TGTGCCAGCAGCAATTCAAGGTTTTCAGATACGCAGTATTTT. Protein: CASSNSRFSDTQYF.

The V and J genes are TRBV6-5 and TRBJ2-1; the D gene is possibly TRBD2 (5 bases). CDR3 length: 14 residues. CDR1 and CDR2 from the germline V gene are MNHEY and SVGAGI. V dropped 2 bases and J dropped 7 bases, with 12 bases sitting between them. CDR3 DNA: TGTGCCAGCAGTTACGGGCGGGCTGGGAATGAGCAGTTCTTC. Translated: CASSYGRAGNEQFF.

A remark on this clonotype: Lacking the conserved final phenylalanine or tryptophan, this CDR3 likely reflects a read error. V and J are TRBV29-1 and TRBJ1-2, with 9 nucleotides matching TRBD1. The CDR3 contains 13 residues. The germline CDR1 and CDR2 sequences are SQVTM and ANQGSEA. J lost 5 bases, V lost 6 bases, and 7 bases had no gene match. The CDR3 loop is CSVERDREYGYTL. The CDR3 bases are TGCAGCGTCGAACGGGACAGGGAATATGGCTACACCTTG.

This clonotype was found many times. The chain is built from TRBV5-1 and TRBJ2-3; 10 bases line up with TRBD2. Losses at the gene ends were 3 bases for V and 11 bases for J; bases not matched to a gene: 12. CDR1 and CDR2 from the germline V gene are SGHRS and YFSETQ. The CDR3 runs to 15 residues. CDR3 protein: CASSSTEPRTSGQYF. The CDR3 DNA is TGCGCCAGCAGCTCGACTGAACCTCGGACTAGCGGGCAGTATTTT.

There are many counts of this clonotype. V and J are TRBV4-3 and TRBJ2-3; D gene ambiguous. The CDR3 is 13 residues long. Germline V lookup: CDR1 LGHNA, CDR2 YSLEER. The V end lost 1 base, the J end lost 7 bases, and 9 bases lay between the germline ends. CDR3 nucleotide sequence: TGCGCCAGCAGCCAAGGTACTGCCTATACGCAGTATTTT. As protein: CASSQGTAYTQYF.

This clonotype has more than one count but fewer than ten. The rearrangement links TRBV5-1 to TRBJ2-3, with D possibly matching TRBD2 (5 bases). V shed 4 bases and J shed 7 bases, with 10 bases lying between them. The CDR3 sequence is 12 residues long. Germline V CDR1 and CDR2: SGHRS, YFSETQ. The CDR3 nucleotides are TGCGCCAGCAGCCAGACTATTCATACGCAGTATTTT. As protein: CASSQTIHTQYF.

This clonotype was seen more than once but under ten times. The chain employs TRBV5-1 and TRBJ2-2, with no clear D. Germline loops: CDR1 SGHRS, CDR2 YFSETQ. The CDR3 totals 17 residues. The germline V and J ends were trimmed by 0 bases and 0 bases, with 12 bases remaining between them. This CDR3 is CASSLGPTSANTGELFF. For the CDR3, the DNA is TGCGCCAGCAGCTTGGGCCCGACATCCGCGAACACCGGGGAGCTGTTTTTT. Supplemented by reference TRBV5-1 and TRBJ2-2, the full variable domain reads KAGVTQTPRYLIKTRGQQVTLSCSPISGHRSVSWYQQTPGQGLQFLFEYFSETQRNKGNFPGRFSGRQFSNSRSEMNVSTLELGDSALYLCASSLGPTSANTGELFFGEGSRLTVL.

The table lists this clonotype with a few counts. The chain has TRBV20-1 and TRBJ2-7, with no clear D. Trimming shortened V by 1 base and J by 1 base, and 5 bases separated the two germline ends. The germline V gene has CDR1 DFQATT and CDR2 SNEGSKA (reference sequence). The CDR3 has 12 amino acids. CDR3 DNA: TGCAGTGCTAGAGGTCGGTCCTACGAGCAGTACTTC. Its protein is CSARGRSYEQYF.

The CDR3 spells CASSFWMGETQYF. In DNA form, the CDR3 reads TGTGCCAGCAGCTTTTGGATGGGAGAGACCCAGTACTTC. The chain is built from TRBV7-2 and TRBJ2-5; D is unresolved. The CDR3 length is 13 residues. CDR1 SGHTA and CDR2 FQGNSA come from the germline V gene. V was shortened by 3 bases and J by 4 bases, with 9 bases between the two germline ends.

Only a few counts were recorded for this clonotype. The J gene is TRBJ2-3, the V gene TRBV19, with 10 bases fitting TRBD2. Per germline, CDR1 LNHDA and CDR2 SQIVND (reference sequence). The CDR3 length is 15 residues. J was trimmed by 3 bases and V by 5 bases; bases with no gene match: 5. The CDR3, as DNA: TGTGCCAGTAGTGAGCCGGGACTAGCGACAGATACGCAGTATTTT. This sequence encodes CASSEPGLATDTQYF.

In its sample, this clonotype was seen a few times. This chain joins TRBV29-1 and TRBJ1-1, with no clear D. The CDR3 consists of 13 residues. V was pared by 4 bases and J by 0 bases, with 9 bases between. Germline assignment: CDR1 SQVTM and CDR2 ANQGSEA. CDR3 region: CSVVRRLNTEAFF. The CDR3 DNA sequence: TGCAGCGTTGTCCGCAGGTTGAACACTGAAGCTTTCTTT.

V and J are TRBV27 and TRBJ2-1; 9 bases map to TRBD2. The CDR3 is 19 residues long. Germline CDR1 and CDR2: MNHEY and SMNVEV (reference sequence). The V segment lost 6 bases and the J segment 5 bases; nucleotides outside the gene matches: 20. The CDR3: CASRPLGRLAGKGDNEQFF. The CDR3 bases are TGTGCCAGCAGGCCACTTGGCCGGCTAGCGGGAAAGGGGGACAATGAGCAGTTCTTC.

The chain combines TRBV7-8 with TRBJ1-6; a weak D match, TRBD1 (5 bases). The V end was cut by 1 base, the J end by 12 bases, with 10 bases between. The CDR3 length is 13 residues. CDR1 SGHVS and CDR2 FQNEAQ come from the germline V gene. The CDR3 reads CASSLGQIEPLHF. For the CDR3, the DNA is TGTGCCAGCAGCTTAGGACAGATCGAACCCCTCCACTTT.

CDR3 sequence reads: CSARTSGRVPSTDTQYF. CDR3 DNA sequence: TGCAGTGCTAGGACTAGCGGGAGGGTCCCTAGCACAGATACGCAGTATTTT. The V gene is TRBV20-1, the J gene TRBJ2-3; 14 positions match TRBD2. The germline V gene encodes CDR1 DFQATT and CDR2 SNEGSKA (reference sequence). The V segment lost 3 bases and the J segment 0 bases; nucleotides outside the gene matches: 5. The CDR3 is made up of 17 amino acids.

V is TRBV10-3 and J is TRBJ2-5; TRBD2 matches at 10 bases. The germline gives CDR1 ENHRY, CDR2 SYGVKD. The CDR3 covers 15 residues. Losses at the gene ends were 2 bases for V and 5 bases for J; bases not matched to a gene: 5. CDR3 DNA sequence: TGTGCCATCAGTGAGGCTAGCGGGAGATCGGAGACCCAGTACTTC. Its protein is CAISEASGRSETQYF.

Concerning this clonotype itself: Compared with germline, one end of the junction differs, possibly owing to a read error. The chain joins TRBV6-5 to TRBJ1-5, with unresolved D. The CDR3 has 15 amino acids. Germline V gene sequence: CDR1 MNHEY, CDR2 SVGAGI. CDR3 protein: CANSYSRDSNQPQHF. In DNA, the CDR3 is TGTGCCAACAGTTACTCCCGGGATAGCAATCAGCCCCAGCATTTT.